This TCR beta chain was obtained from a study of CD4 T cells in relation to SARS-CoV-2 and coronaviruses. Only in-frame clones appear in the TCRdb table, and some are missing; sequencing was by immunoSEQ multiplex PCR. The sample contains under 50,000 clones, 85% to 90% of which appear only once. This clone was counted between two and nine times. V was cut by 3 bases and J by 5 bases, with 14 bases left in between. The CDR3 is made up of 15 amino acids. Germline V gives CDR1 MGHRA, CDR2 YSYEKL. The sequence was collected from an adult with COVID-19. Material: memory CD4+ T cells from PBMCs. The chain uses TRBV4-1 and TRBJ1-5; weak D call: TRBD1 (5 bases). The CDR3 nucleotides read TGCGCCAGCAGCCACGGGGCAAACGGAGATCAGCCCCAGCATTTT. This translates into CASSHGANGDQPQHF.